This is a list of T cell receptor beta chains from one sample in a study of graft-versus-host responses after intestinal transplantation. Clones were read by immunoSEQ multiplex PCR, and TCRdb kept only the in-frame ones, dropping some. The sample has 99,000 or so clones, around 90% seen once; the top ten hold around 0.07%. These receptors have no identified antigens. The specimen was unstimulated CD8+ T cells sorted from spleen or lymph node cells, collected before transplant. These TCRs come from a human donor who was the organ donor for an intestinal transplant. CDR3s include the opening cysteine and the closing phenylalanine or tryptophan. Each record gives: V gene, D gene, clone size, J gene, CDR3 protein, CDR3 DNA. The D gene is left open where the match is weak. Some rows mark clone size as missing; the rest say once, few, many or name a class of expanded clone.

TRBV25-1	TRBD1	NA	TRBJ2-1	CASSEYYTPGQKFF	TGTGCCAGCAGTGAATATTATACTCCGGGACAGAAGTTCTTC
TRBV28	NA	NA	TRBJ2-7	CASSSQVVPQTGHPYEQYF	TGTGCCAGCAGTTCCCAAGTTGTCCCACAAACGGGACACCCATACGAGCAGTACTTC
TRBV10-2	TRBD1	NA	TRBJ2-1	CASSESAGTVNEQFF	TGCGCCAGCAGTGAGTCTGCTGGGACAGTCAATGAGCAGTTCTTC
TRBV28	NA	NA	TRBJ1-5	CASNLWAGGVRINQPQHF	TGTGCCAGCAACCTTTGGGCGGGGGGCGTTAGGATCAATCAGCCCCAGCATTTT
TRBV10-3	TRBD1	NA	TRBJ2-3	CAISDPTLQGAIDTQYF	TGTGCCATCAGTGACCCAACTTTACAGGGGGCAATAGATACGCAGTATTTT
TRBV7-2	NA	NA	TRBJ2-1	CASSPLLVPSSYNEQFF	TGTGCCAGCAGCCCTCTTCTCGTGCCTAGCTCCTACAATGAGCAGTTCTTC
TRBV7-3	NA	NA	TRBJ2-3	CATSAGTLAGWDTQYF	TGTGCCACCTCGGCCGGGACTCTCGCCGGGTGGGATACGCAGTATTTT
TRBV27	TRBD2	NA	TRBJ2-1	CASSSAGSYNEQFF	TGTGCCAGCAGTTCAGCGGGATCCTACAATGAGCAGTTCTTC
TRBV27	NA	NA	TRBJ2-1	CASSFGGYNEQFF	TGTGCCAGCAGTTTTGGAGGTTACAATGAGCAGTTCTTC
TRBV28	TRBD1	NA	TRBJ2-3	CASSWDRERSDTQYF	TGTGCCAGCAGTTGGGACAGGGAAAGGTCAGATACGCAGTATTTT
TRBV13	TRBD2	NA	TRBJ2-7	CASSYGTSGRYEQYF	TGTGCCAGCAGCTACGGGACTAGCGGGAGATACGAGCAGTACTTC
TRBV2	NA	once	TRBJ2-5	CASSEVPAGETQYF	TGTGCCAGCAGTGAGGTTCCGGCGGGGGAGACCCAGTACTTC
TRBV11-3	NA	NA	TRBJ2-1	CASSLRQENLGWNEQFF	TGTGCCAGCAGCTTACGACAGGAGAACCTAGGCTGGAATGAGCAGTTCTTC
TRBV9	TRBD2	NA	TRBJ2-1	CASGGLAGPDGNEQFF	TGTGCCAGCGGGGGACTAGCGGGGCCAGATGGGAATGAGCAGTTCTTC
TRBV30	TRBD1	NA	TRBJ2-5	CAWSARGLETQYF	TGTGCCTGGAGTGCCAGGGGGCTGGAGACCCAGTACTTC
TRBV10-3	TRBD1	NA	TRBJ1-1	CAIRQDREGVRDTEAFF	TGTGCCATCAGGCAGGACAGGGAGGGGGTACGCGACACTGAAGCTTTCTTT
TRBV5-1	NA	NA	TRBJ1-2	CASRNTIWGYTF	TGCGCCAGCAGGAACACAATCTGGGGCTACACCTTC
TRBV6-1	TRBD1	NA	TRBJ1-4	CASSEDRGVEKLFF	TGTGCCAGCAGCGAAGACAGGGGAGTCGAAAAACTGTTTTTT